This TCR beta chain was identified during a study of T cell responses to AZD1222 COVID-19 vaccine. Overall study results and limits: The donor group comprised mostly white British people and more females; the analysis possibly underestimated clonal diversity. Baseline serostatus was positive in only a handful of AZD1222 recipients. Repertoires in all cases were sampled only once the peak T cell response had passed. Once two AZD1222 doses were given, Spike-specific TCR breadth and depth went up.

The data were produced by immunoSEQ multiplex PCR, yet TCRdb's version contains in-frame clones alone and is incomplete. The sample gives approximately 200,000 clones, 87% of which show up once; 2.5% to 3% is in the top ten. This clone was detected only once. Its specificity is unknown. This receptor was obtained from an adult in good health. The source was peripheral blood, collected on day 0 of MenACWY control vaccination.

CDR3 residues: CASSLGLAGYNEQFF. The CDR3 DNA reads TGTGCCAGCAGCTTAGGACTAGCGGGCTACAATGAGCAGTTCTTC. The V gene is TRBV5-5, the J gene TRBJ2-1; 11 positions match TRBD2. The V gene end was trimmed by 2 bases and the J gene end by 3 bases; junction bases not matched to a gene: 1. Germline V lookup: CDR1 SGHKS, CDR2 YYEKEE (reference sequence). This CDR3 has 15 residues.